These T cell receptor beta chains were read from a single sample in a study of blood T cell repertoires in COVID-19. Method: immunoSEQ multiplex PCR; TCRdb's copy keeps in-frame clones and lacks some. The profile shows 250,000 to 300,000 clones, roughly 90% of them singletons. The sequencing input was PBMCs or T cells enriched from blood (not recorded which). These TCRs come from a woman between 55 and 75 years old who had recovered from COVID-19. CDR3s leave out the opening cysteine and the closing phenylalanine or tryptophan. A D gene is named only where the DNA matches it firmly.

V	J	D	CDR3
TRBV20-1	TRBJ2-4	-	SAGPADIQY
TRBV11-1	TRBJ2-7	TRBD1	ASSLTGQGGSYEQY
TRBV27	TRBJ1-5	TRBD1	ASQPRPRQGDEPQH
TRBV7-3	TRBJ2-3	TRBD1	ASSLRDRDTDTQY
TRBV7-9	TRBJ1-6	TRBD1	ASSRGQGANNSPLH
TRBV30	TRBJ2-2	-	AWMEPTGELF
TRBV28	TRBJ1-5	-	ASIREGVYSNQPQH
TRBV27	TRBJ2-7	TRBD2	ASSLGLAGVVEQY
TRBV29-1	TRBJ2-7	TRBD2	SVAATSGGTYEQY
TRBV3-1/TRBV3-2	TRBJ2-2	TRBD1	ASSHRGQGNPGELF
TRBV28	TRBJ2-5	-	ASTGYQETQY
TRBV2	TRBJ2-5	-	ASSEIREETQY
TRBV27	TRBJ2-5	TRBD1	ASSDPDRVETQY
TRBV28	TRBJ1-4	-	ASSPAGTLLEKLF
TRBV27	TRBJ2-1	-	ASTVQGRAYNEQF
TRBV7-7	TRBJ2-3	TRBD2	ASSLRWAGDTDTQY